The 5 T cell receptor beta chains below come from one sample, sequenced in a study of blood T cell repertoires in COVID-19. Assay: immunoSEQ multiplex PCR; the TCRdb copy retains only in-frame clones and omits some. The top ten clones hold about 10% of a sample with 200,000 to 250,000 clones, 65% to 85% of them seen once. Sequenced: peripheral blood. These receptors all come from a woman of 80 years or more with acute or convalescent COVID-19.

The rearrangement links TRBV5-6 to TRBJ1-1; 7 nucleotides agree with TRBD1. The CDR3 spans 13 residues. The J segment lost 5 bases and the V segment lost 5 bases, leaving 6 bases of the junction unmatched. Germline-derived CDR1 and CDR2 are SGHDT and YYEEEE. The CDR3 DNA reads TGTGCCAGCAGGTTTACAGGGGATACTGAAGCTTTCTTT. This encodes CASRFTGDTEAFF.

The sample holds one count of this clone. The chain couples TRBV11-2 to TRBJ1-3; 8 bases match TRBD1. V was clipped by 4 bases and J by 4 bases; unmatched bases: 0. The CDR3 length is 13 residues. In germline, CDR1 is SGHAT, CDR2 FQNNGV. The CDR3 sequence is CASSWDRGNTIYF. CDR3 in DNA: TGTGCCAGCAGCTGGGACAGGGGAAACACCATATATTTT.

The chain joins TRBV24-1 to TRBJ2-5, with 9 bases that match TRBD1. Germline CDR1 KGHDR, CDR2 SFDVKD. V lost 4 bases, J lost 1 base, and 6 bases stayed unmatched. The CDR3 sequence is 16 residues long. CDR3 nucleotides: TGTGCCACCAGTGACCCGAGGGGACAGGGCCAAGAGACCCAGTACTTC. Residues: CATSDPRGQGQETQYF.

This clone is judged medium-sized. This chain uses TRBV6-5 with TRBJ2-1; 15 bases are shared with TRBD2. V dropped 8 bases and J dropped 7; count of bases not matched to a gene: 3. CDR1 MNHEY and CDR2 SVGAGI come from the germline V gene. The CDR3 runs 14 residues. As DNA, the CDR3 is TGTGCCAGCGGGACTAGCGGGGGGTTGAATGAGCAGTTCTTC. Its protein is CASGTSGGLNEQFF.

The count of this clone is one. The CDR3: CASSFTSGNQETQYF. The CDR3 nucleotides read TGTGCCAGCAGCTTCACCTCAGGGAACCAAGAGACCCAGTACTTC. The chain carries TRBV7-3 and TRBJ2-5; possibly TRBD1 for D (5 bases). CDR3 size: 15 residues. The V gene lost 3 bases and the J gene lost 0 bases, with 11 bases spanning the gap. Germline loops: CDR1 SGHTA, CDR2 FQGTGA.